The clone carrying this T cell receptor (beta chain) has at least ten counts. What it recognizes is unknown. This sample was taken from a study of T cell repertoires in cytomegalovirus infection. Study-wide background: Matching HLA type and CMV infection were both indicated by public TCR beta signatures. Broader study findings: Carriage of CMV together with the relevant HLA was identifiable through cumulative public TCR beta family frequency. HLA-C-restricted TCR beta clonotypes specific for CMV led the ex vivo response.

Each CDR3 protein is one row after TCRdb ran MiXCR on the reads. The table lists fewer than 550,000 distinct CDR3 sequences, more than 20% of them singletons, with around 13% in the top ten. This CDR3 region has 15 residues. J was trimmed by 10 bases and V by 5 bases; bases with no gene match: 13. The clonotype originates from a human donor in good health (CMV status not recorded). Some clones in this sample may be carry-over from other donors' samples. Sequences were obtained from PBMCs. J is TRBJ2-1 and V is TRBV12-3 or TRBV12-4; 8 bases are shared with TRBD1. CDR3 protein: CASSLDRGHRIEQFF. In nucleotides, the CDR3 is TGTGCCAGCAGTCTAGACAGGGGCCATCGAATCGAGCAGTTCTTC.